The source of this T cell receptor beta chain is a study of regulatory T cells in long-lasting Graves disease (dated by TCRdb to about 2021). Looking at the study overall: In the newly diagnosed Graves' disease group, patients had been taking antithyroid drugs for less than 3 months. Persistent Graves' disease patients were compared with newly diagnosed Graves' disease patients by peripheral blood TCR sequencing and RNA sequencing. The study took place in China and was registered as a clinical trial. A total of around 35 samples were covered by TCR sequencing, comprising roughly 13 persistent and around 20 newly diagnosed Graves' disease patients. What the research found in general, with its limitations: Compared with newly diagnosed patients, patients with persistent Graves' disease had lower TCR Shannon entropy and fewer highly expanded clones, which suggests clonal expansion. Because the primary lesion, thyroid tissue, could not be accessed, the study looked at peripheral blood alone. The authors noted that the small sample size was a limitation that may lower accuracy. Only the TCR beta chain was sequenced and analyzed. Persistent disease showed preferential use of TRBV28, TRBJ1-2 and TRBJ2-5, whereas newly diagnosed disease favored TRBV20-1 and TRBJ2-1. More public clonotypes were shared among persistent patients (about 2,800) than among newly diagnosed patients (roughly 1,000).

This clonotype has just a few counts. The clone's antigen remains unknown. No much larger clone is present one base from it, and per-base qualities are unavailable. CDR1 and CDR2 are read off the germline V gene (reference sequence) as LNHDA and SQIVND. V and J lose 6 bases and 3 bases, and a span of 27 bases separates them. Taken from cysteine to phenylalanine, the CDR3 has 19 residues. The DNA shown is the 57-base CDR3, in frame from base 1. The library was obtained by multiplex PCR. The data were produced on an Illumina HiSeq 4000. To build TCR beta libraries, CDR3 regions were amplified by Arm-PCR using iRepertoire HTBI primers. Gel purification was performed on PCR products prior to sequencing. The original methods were these. Gene usage analysis of CDR3 amino acid clonotypes used the 55 to 65 TRBV and 14 to 15 TRBJ segments found across samples. COPE and FqMerger were used to merge filtered high-quality paired reads into contigs. Contigs were aligned with BLAST to IMGT TRBV, TRBD and TRBJ reference genes, and CDR3 was defined per IMGT. Any clonotype with a frequency above 0.1% was classified as a highly expanded clone. Shannon entropy was used to measure repertoire diversity, and the Gini coefficient was used to measure V-J evenness. Public clonotypes were defined as clonotypes shared by more than one individual. TCRdb applied fastp at Q25 and MiXCR to the public reads, then kept only in-frame beta chains. CDR3 protein duplicates are merged, each entry listing the most common genes and DNA. The V and J calls follow TCRdb's processing rather than the paper's. Present in this sample are 350,000 to 450,000 distinct CDR3 sequences, 12% of which were seen just once. The ten largest clones take up approximately 17% of the sample.

The time point label, as the study defines it: newly diagnosed GD, antithyroid drugs for less than 3 months. RNA was extracted from PBMCs in TRIzol for both TCR sequencing and RNA sequencing. The diagnosis of Graves' disease was made according to American Thyroid Association guidelines. Recruitment of patients was carried out at an endocrinology department in Xi'an, China. From each patient, around 9 milliliters of peripheral blood was collected into an EDTA anticoagulant tube. PBMCs were isolated by Ficoll Paque Plus density gradient separation without further T cell sorting. An Agilent 2100 Bioanalyzer and agarose gel were used to assess RNA quality, and a NanoDrop 2000 was used to measure RNA concentration. Another study also made use of these data, one on T cells in Graves' hyperthyroidism and ophthalmopathy. Per that second paper: Graves' hyperthyroidism was defined as stable when no progression to ophthalmopathy occurred over 18 months of follow-up. Hyperthyroidism patients were newly diagnosed, had a disease duration of under 2 months, and were aged 18 to 65 years. The study excluded patients with uncontrolled infections, other autoimmune diseases, pregnancy or lactation. Clinical symptoms, serum thyroxine and TRAb, thyroid ultrasound, and orbital computed tomography formed the basis for the diagnoses. The TCR CDR3 was subjected to a first round of RT-PCR using the HTBI primer set and the Qiagen OneStep RT-PCR kit. Most expanded thyroid clonotypes (frequency above 0.001) were also found in blood, which suggests that blood repertoires may mirror thyroid immune responses. Ophthalmopathy was separated from stable hyperthyroidism by a 13 V-J signature model, with 85% to 90% sensitivity and about 84% specificity obtained in cross-validation and 80%/75% obtained in testing. In validation, the model predicted progression to ophthalmopathy a median of 6.5 months before onset, with about 70% sensitivity and around 76% specificity. TCR V-J signatures able to tell the groups apart were searched for in a discovery cohort of 90 to 100 patients, of whom about 40 had Graves' ophthalmopathy and roughly 58 had stable Graves' hyperthyroidism. An independent validation cohort of under 20 hyperthyroidism patients and about 15 patients who later progressed to ophthalmopathy tested prospective prediction of ophthalmopathy. The 95 to 100 discovery patients were divided at random into training and test sets in a 7:3 ratio. The study also compared thyroid tissue and blood T-cell repertoires from a handful of Graves' hyperthyroidism patients. Once sampling was done, hyperthyroidism patients were given methimazole at a starting dose of 30 mg daily, whereas ophthalmopathy patients were given high-dose intravenous methylprednisolone. A second multiplex PCR round built the libraries, followed by size selection and purification. Paired-end sequencing of the libraries was performed with 100 bp reads on an Illumina HiSeq2000. SOAPnuke was used to process the raw data, removing reads that contained adapters or uncalled bases, had a mean Phred below 15, or lacked an exact match to the constant primer or identifier. COPE v1.2.5 was used to merge high-quality paired reads, and clonotypes were defined as unique nucleotide sequences. Clonotypes were aligned to IMGT TRBV, TRBD and TRBJ reference segments using MiTCR v1.1. The analysis was restricted to V-J combinations with a frequency above 0.0001, which together covered just over 99% of the repertoires. A TCS score was defined as the ratio between F50 (clonal expansion) and ExV (chaos), using BLOSUM62-based TCRdist between CDR3 peptides within each V-J. Welch's t-statistics and random forest reduced 514 V-J features to fewer than 15, which were used in a naive Bayes classifier (R e1071). Sample size was not statistically predetermined, and blinding of investigators to group allocation was not performed. TCR Vbeta CDR3 sequencing of approximately 140 peripheral blood samples (roughly 43 ophthalmopathy, 70 to 85 hyperthyroidism and about 17 progressor patients) is reported in the paper.

The sequences come from peripheral blood mononuclear cells (PBMCs), collected at new diagnosis, from a patient treated with antithyroid drugs. This receptor was obtained from a woman under 30 with Graves disease. Donor details come from another sample of the same person, matched by shared clones. Recombination joined TRBV19 with TRBJ1-5; a tentative D match to TRBD1 spans 5 bases. The nucleotides read TGTGCCAGTAGAGTCTCGGGGGTCAAGGCCTCCAAATCCAATCAGCCCCAGCATTTT. Translated, this gives CASRVSGVKASKSNQPQHF. With the rest looked up from the reference TRBV19 and TRBJ1-5 genes rather than sequenced, the full variable domain is DGGITQSPKYLFRKEGQNVTLSCEQNLNHDAMYWYRQDPGQGLRLIYYSQIVNDFQKGDIAEGYSVSREKKESFPLTVTSAQKNPTAFYLCASRVSGVKASKSNQPQHFGDGTRLSIL.